The present T cell receptor (beta chain) was sequenced within a study of T-cell reconstitution after alpha-beta-depleted transplantation in children. Preparing the TCRbeta library involved the use of unique molecular identifiers. Each CDR3 protein is one row after TCRdb ran MiXCR on the PCR reads. Here the sample spans almost 600,000 distinct CDR3 sequences, roughly a quarter being singletons. To note about this clonotype: Its antigen is still unknown.

The V gene's germline CDR1 is LNHNV and CDR2 YYDKDF (reference sequence). Germline trimming cut 1 base from V and 7 bases from J; bases unmatched to any gene: 4. This CDR3 is 16 amino acids long. General study results and limits: In patients about two months after transplant, alpha-beta T cells reportedly arose from several hundred expanded graft clones. T cells produced anew were the main source of T-cell counts and diversity one year after transplant. After transplant, high TCRbeta diversity at day 60 in some patients arose from surviving recipient T cells and thymic progenitors.

The TCR comes from a boy in the first two years of life with Wiskott-Aldrich syndrome, due to receive a stem cell transplant. The source was PBMCs, collected before TCRalphabeta/CD19-depleted stem cell transplant. The rearrangement links TRBV15 to TRBJ2-1, with 13 bases identical to TRBD2. The DNA for the CDR3 is TGTGCCACCAGCAGAGTTCGGACTAGCGGGGGTAATGAGCAGTTCTTC. Amino acids: CATSRVRTSGGNEQFF.